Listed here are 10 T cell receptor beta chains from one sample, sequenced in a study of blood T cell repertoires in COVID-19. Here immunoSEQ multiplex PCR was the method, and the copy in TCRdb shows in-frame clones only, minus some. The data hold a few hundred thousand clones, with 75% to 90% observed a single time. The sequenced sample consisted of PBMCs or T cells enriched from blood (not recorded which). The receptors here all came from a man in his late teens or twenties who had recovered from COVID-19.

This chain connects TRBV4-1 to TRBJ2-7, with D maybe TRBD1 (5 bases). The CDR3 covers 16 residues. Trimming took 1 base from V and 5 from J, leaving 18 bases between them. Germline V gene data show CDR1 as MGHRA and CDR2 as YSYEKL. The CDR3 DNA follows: TGCGCCAGCAGCCAAGTTTTAAACAGGCTTCTGAACGAGCAGTACTTC. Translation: CASSQVLNRLLNEQYF.

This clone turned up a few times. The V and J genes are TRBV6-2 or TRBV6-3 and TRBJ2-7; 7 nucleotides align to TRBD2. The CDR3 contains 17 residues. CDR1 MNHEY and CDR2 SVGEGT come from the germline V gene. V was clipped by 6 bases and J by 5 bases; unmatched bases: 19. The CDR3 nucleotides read TGTGCCAGCAGCCCCCTGCAGAGCGCGGGAGTTTTCCACGAGCAGTACTTC. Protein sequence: CASSPLQSAGVFHEQYF.

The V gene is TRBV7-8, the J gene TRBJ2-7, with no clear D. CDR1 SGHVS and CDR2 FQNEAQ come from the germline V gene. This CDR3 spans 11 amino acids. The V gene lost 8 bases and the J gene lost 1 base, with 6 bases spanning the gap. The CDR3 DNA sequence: TGTGCCAGCGCGAGGTCCTACGAGCAGTACTTC. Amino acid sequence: CASARSYEQYF. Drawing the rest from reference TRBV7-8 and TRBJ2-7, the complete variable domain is GAGVSQSPRYKVAKRGQDVALRCDPISGHVSLFWYQQALGQGPEFLTYFQNEAQLDKSGLPSDRFFAERPEGSVSTLKIQRTQQEDSAVYLCASARSYEQYFGPGTRLTVT.

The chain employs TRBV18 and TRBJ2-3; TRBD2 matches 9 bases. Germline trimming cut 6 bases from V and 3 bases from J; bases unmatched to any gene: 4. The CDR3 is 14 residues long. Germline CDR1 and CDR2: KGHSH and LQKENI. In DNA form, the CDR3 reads TGTGCCAGCTCTCGAGCGGGAGGTACAGATACGCAGTATTTT. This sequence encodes CASSRAGGTDTQYF.

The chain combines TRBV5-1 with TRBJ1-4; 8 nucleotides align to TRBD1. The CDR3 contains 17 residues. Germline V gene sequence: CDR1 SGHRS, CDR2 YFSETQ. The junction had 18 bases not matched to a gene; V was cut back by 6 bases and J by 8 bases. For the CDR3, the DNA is TGCGCCAGCACCCCGAGGGGCGGGACAGGTAATGGCGAAAAACTGTTTTTT. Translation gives CASTPRGGTGNGEKLFF. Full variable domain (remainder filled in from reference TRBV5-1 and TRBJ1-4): KAGVTQTPRYLIKTRGQQVTLSCSPISGHRSVSWYQQTPGQGLQFLFEYFSETQRNKGNFPGRFSGRQFSNSRSEMNVSTLELGDSALYLCASTPRGGTGNGEKLFFGSGTQLSVL.

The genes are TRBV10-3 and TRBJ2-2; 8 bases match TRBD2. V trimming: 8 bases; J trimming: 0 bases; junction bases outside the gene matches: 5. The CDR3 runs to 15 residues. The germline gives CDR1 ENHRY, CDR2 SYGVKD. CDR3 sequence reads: CAISGRGANTGELFF. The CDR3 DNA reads TGTGCCATCTCTGGGCGGGGGGCGAACACCGGGGAGCTGTTTTTT.

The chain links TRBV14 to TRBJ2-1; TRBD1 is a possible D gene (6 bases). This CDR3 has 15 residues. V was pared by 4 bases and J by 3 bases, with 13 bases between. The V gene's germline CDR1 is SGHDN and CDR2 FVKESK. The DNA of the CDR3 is TGTGCCAGCAGCCCCCAGGGGAATCACTACAATGAGCAGTTCTTC. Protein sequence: CASSPQGNHYNEQFF.

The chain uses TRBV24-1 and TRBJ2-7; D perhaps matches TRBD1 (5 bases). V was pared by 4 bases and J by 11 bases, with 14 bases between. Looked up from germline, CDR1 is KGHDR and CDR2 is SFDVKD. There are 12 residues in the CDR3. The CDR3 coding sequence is TGTGCCACCAGTGACGACGACAGTGGCAAGTACTTC. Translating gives CATSDDDSGKYF.

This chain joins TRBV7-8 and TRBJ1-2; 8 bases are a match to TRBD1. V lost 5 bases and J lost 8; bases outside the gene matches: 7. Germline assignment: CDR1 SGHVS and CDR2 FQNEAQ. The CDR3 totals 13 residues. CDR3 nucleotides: TGTGCCAGCAGCCCCAGGGGGCTAAAAGGCTACACCTTC. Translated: CASSPRGLKGYTF.

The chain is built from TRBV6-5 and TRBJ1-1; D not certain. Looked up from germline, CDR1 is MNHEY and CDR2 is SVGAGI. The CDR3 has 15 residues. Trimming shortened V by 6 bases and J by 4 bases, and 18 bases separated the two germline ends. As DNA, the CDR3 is TGTGCCAGCAGCTATTCCCTTTTAGGAGGCACTGAAGCTTTCTTT. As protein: CASSYSLLGGTEAFF.